The rows below give T cell receptor beta chains drawn from one sample of a study of blood T cell repertoires in COVID-19. This table comes from immunoSEQ multiplex PCR, and its TCRdb copy is limited to in-frame clones, with some not included. The table has about 97,000 clones, roughly 92% seen once. The sequenced sample consisted of peripheral blood. The receptors were gathered from a woman aged 45 to 65 with COVID-19, enrolled during active disease. Each CDR3 is given with its conserved first and last residue. Each record gives: CDR3 protein, CDR3 DNA, J gene, clone size, V gene, D gene. A D gene is named only where the DNA matches it firmly. Rows may omit the clone size; those that give it use once, few, many or a size class.

CDR3 protein: CASSPGTNEKLFF
CDR3 DNA: TGTGCCAGCAGCCCGGGGACTAATGAAAAACTGTTTTTT
J gene: TRBJ1-4
clone size: once
V gene: TRBV5-4
D gene: NA

CDR3 protein: CASSSRETSGAHEQFF
CDR3 DNA: TGTGCCAGCAGCTCCCGTGAGACTAGCGGGGCCCATGAGCAGTTCTTC
J gene: TRBJ2-1
clone size: NA
V gene: TRBV7-8
D gene: TRBD2

CDR3 protein: CASSTQTSGGTDTQYF
CDR3 DNA: TGTGCCAGTAGTACGCAGACTAGCGGGGGCACAGATACGCAGTATTTT
J gene: TRBJ2-3
clone size: NA
V gene: TRBV19
D gene: TRBD2

CDR3 protein: CASTTAIGSPLHF
CDR3 DNA: TGTGCCAGCACCACCGCCATCGGTTCACCCCTCCACTTT
J gene: TRBJ1-6
clone size: NA
V gene: TRBV27
D gene: NA

CDR3 protein: CASSPRESPIGNQPQHF
CDR3 DNA: TGTGCCAGCAGTCCGCGGGAGAGCCCGATAGGCAATCAGCCCCAGCATTTT
J gene: TRBJ1-5
clone size: NA
V gene: TRBV6-6
D gene: NA

CDR3 protein: CASSMMGQGTSEQFF
CDR3 DNA: TGTGCCAGTAGTATGATGGGGCAGGGAACGAGTGAGCAGTTCTTC
J gene: TRBJ2-1
clone size: NA
V gene: TRBV19
D gene: NA

CDR3 protein: CASSLPPGAGLNTEAFF
CDR3 DNA: TGTGCCAGCAGCTTACCGCCTGGGGCAGGTTTGAACACTGAAGCTTTCTTT
J gene: TRBJ1-1
clone size: NA
V gene: TRBV11-2
D gene: NA

CDR3 protein: CASSLGGTSGVKYEQFF
CDR3 DNA: TGTGCCAGCAGCCTAGGTGGAACTAGCGGGGTAAAGTATGAGCAGTTCTTC
J gene: TRBJ2-1
clone size: NA
V gene: TRBV11-2
D gene: TRBD2

CDR3 protein: CASSDHAGRYNEQFF
CDR3 DNA: TGTGCCAGCAGCGACCACGCAGGGCGGTACAATGAGCAGTTCTTC
J gene: TRBJ2-1
clone size: NA
V gene: TRBV9
D gene: NA

CDR3 protein: CASSQDPPGQGEAFF
CDR3 DNA: TGTGCCAGCAGCCAAGATCCCCCCGGGCAGGGTGAAGCTTTCTTT
J gene: TRBJ1-1
clone size: NA
V gene: TRBV14
D gene: NA

CDR3 protein: CASSFSGNEQFF
CDR3 DNA: TGTGCCAGCAGCTTTTCAGGGAATGAGCAGTTCTTC
J gene: TRBJ2-1
clone size: once
V gene: TRBV7-9
D gene: NA

CDR3 protein: CASSFLGGYGYTF
CDR3 DNA: TGTGCCAGCAGTTTTTTGGGAGGTTATGGCTACACCTTC
J gene: TRBJ1-2
clone size: once
V gene: TRBV27
D gene: NA

CDR3 protein: CASSPGQGNTEAFF
CDR3 DNA: TGTGCCAGTAGTCCCGGACAGGGGAATACTGAAGCTTTCTTT
J gene: TRBJ1-1
clone size: NA
V gene: TRBV19
D gene: TRBD1

CDR3 protein: CASSRPGGLGLKGEQFF
CDR3 DNA: TGTGCCAGCAGTCGGCCCGGAGGGTTAGGCCTCAAAGGTGAGCAGTTCTTC
J gene: TRBJ2-1
clone size: NA
V gene: TRBV2
D gene: NA

CDR3 protein: CASSALINTEAFF
CDR3 DNA: TGTGCCAGCAGTGCTTTAATTAACACTGAAGCTTTCTTT
J gene: TRBJ1-1
clone size: NA
V gene: TRBV6-4
D gene: NA

CDR3 protein: CASSQQGGYTF
CDR3 DNA: TGTGCCAGCAGCCAACAGGGGGGCTACACCTTC
J gene: TRBJ1-2
clone size: NA
V gene: TRBV3-1/TRBV3-2
D gene: NA